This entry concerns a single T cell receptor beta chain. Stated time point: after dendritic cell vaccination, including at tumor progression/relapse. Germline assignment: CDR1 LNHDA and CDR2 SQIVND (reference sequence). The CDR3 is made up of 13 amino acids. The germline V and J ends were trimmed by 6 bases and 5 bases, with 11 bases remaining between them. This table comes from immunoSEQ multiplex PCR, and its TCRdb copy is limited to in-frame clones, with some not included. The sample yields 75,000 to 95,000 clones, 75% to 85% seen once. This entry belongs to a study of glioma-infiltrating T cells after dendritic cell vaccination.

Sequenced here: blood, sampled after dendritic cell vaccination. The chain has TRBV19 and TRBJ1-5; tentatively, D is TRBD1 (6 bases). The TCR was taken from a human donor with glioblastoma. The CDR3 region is CASRRTAHQPQHF. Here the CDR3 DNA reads TGTGCCAGTAGACGGACAGCCCATCAGCCCCAGCATTTT.